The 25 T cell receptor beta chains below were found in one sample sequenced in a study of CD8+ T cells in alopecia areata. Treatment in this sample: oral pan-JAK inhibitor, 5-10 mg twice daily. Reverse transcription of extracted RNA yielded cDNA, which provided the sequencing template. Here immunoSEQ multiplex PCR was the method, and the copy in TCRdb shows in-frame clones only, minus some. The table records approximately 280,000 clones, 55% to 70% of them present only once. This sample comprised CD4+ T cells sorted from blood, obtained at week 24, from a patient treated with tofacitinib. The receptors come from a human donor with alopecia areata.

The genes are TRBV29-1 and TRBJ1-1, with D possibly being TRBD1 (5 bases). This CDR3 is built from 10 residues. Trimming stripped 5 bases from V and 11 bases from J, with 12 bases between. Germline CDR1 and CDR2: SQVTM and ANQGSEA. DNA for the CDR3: TGCAGCGTTAGCAGGGAATCGGCTTTCTTT. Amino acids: CSVSRESAFF.

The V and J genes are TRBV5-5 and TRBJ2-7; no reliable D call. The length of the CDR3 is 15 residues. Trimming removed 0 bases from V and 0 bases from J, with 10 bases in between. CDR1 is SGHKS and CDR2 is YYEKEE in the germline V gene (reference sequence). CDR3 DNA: TGTGCCAGCAGCTTGGTGGGTGGATTCTCCTACGAGCAGTACTTC. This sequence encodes CASSLVGGFSYEQYF.

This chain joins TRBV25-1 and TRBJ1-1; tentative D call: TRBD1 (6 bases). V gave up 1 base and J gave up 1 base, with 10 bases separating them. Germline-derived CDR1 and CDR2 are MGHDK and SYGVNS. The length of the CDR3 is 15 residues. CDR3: CASSESGQTNTEAFF. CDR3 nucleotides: TGTGCCAGCAGTGAATCCGGACAGACGAACACTGAAGCTTTCTTT.

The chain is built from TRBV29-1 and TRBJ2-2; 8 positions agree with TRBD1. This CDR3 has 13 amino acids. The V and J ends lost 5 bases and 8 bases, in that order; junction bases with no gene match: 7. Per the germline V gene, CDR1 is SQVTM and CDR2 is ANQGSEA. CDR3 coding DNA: TGCAGCGTTCGACAGGGGACGAATGGGGAGCTGTTTTTT. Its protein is CSVRQGTNGELFF.

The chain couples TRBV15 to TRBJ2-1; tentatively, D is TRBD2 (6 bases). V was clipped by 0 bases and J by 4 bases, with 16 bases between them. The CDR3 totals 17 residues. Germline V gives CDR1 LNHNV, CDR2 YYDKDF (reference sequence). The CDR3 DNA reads TGTGCCACCAGCAGAGAACCCCCTCGCGGGGCGTACAATGAGCAGTTCTTC. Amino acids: CATSREPPRGAYNEQFF.

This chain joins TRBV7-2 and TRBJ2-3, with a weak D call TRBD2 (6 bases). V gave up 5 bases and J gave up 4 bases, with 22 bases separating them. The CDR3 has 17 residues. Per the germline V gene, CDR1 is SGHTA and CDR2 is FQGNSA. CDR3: CASSQVARAGGADTQYF. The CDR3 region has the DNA TGTGCCAGCAGCCAAGTAGCGCGGGCCGGAGGGGCAGATACGCAGTATTTT.

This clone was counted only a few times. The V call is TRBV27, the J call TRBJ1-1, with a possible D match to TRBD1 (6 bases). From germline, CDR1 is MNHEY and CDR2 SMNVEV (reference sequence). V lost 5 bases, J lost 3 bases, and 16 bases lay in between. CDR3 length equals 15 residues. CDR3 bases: TGTGCCAGCAGTCGGGGGCCGGAAGGAGACACTGAAGCTTTCTTT. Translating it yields CASSRGPEGDTEAFF.

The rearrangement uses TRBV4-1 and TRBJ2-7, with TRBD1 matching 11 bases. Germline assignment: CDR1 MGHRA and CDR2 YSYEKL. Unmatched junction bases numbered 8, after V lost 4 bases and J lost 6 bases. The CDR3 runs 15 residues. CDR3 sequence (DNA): TGCGCCAGCAGCCTTGAGGACAGGGGGCAAAGCGAGCAGTACTTC. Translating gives CASSLEDRGQSEQYF.

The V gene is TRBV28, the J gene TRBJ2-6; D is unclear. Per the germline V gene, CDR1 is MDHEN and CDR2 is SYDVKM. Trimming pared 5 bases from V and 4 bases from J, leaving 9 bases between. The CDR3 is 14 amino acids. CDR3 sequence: CASSLEQGANVLTF. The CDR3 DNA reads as TGTGCCAGCAGTCTCGAACAGGGGGCCAACGTCCTGACTTTC.

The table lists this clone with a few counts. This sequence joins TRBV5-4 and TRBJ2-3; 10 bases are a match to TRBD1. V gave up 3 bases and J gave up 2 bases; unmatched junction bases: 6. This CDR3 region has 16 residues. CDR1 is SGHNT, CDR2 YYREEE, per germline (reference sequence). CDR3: CASSSKTGGTTDTQYF. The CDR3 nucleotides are TGTGCCAGCAGCTCGAAGACAGGGGGCACCACAGATACGCAGTATTTT.

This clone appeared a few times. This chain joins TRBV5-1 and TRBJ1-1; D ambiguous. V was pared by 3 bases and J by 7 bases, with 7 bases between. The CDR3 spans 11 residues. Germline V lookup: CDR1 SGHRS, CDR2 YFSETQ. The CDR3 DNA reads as TGCGCCAGCAGCTCGGGCGGTGAAGCTTTCTTT. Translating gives CASSSGGEAFF.

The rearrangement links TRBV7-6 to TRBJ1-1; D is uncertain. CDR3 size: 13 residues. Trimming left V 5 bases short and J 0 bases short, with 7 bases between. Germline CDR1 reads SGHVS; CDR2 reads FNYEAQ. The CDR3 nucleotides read TGTGCCAGCAGCCAGGACCTGAACACTGAAGCTTTCTTT. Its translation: CASSQDLNTEAFF.

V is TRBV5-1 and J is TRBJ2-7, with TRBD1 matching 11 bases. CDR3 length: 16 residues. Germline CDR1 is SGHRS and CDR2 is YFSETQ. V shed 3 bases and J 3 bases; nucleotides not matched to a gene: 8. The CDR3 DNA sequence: TGCGCCAGCAGCTCACAACCCGGGACAGGGGGCTACGAGCAGTACTTC. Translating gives CASSSQPGTGGYEQYF. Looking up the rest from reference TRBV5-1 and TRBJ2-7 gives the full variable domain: KAGVTQTPRYLIKTRGQQVTLSCSPISGHRSVSWYQQTPGQGLQFLFEYFSETQRNKGNFPGRFSGRQFSNSRSEMNVSTLELGDSALYLCASSSQPGTGGYEQYFGPGTRLTVT.

The chain's CDR3 is CSARDSYGYTF. For the CDR3, the DNA is TGCAGCGCTCGGGACAGTTATGGCTACACCTTC. The chain carries TRBV29-1 and TRBJ1-2, with 7 bases aligning to TRBD1. CDR1 is SQVTM and CDR2 is ANQGSEA in the germline V gene. The CDR3 covers 11 residues. J lost 5 bases, V lost 7 bases, and 4 bases had no gene match.

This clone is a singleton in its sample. In DNA form, the CDR3 reads TGTGCCTCCGGACAGGGCAGCGGGTACGAGCAGTACTTC. Its protein is CASGQGSGYEQYF. This chain links TRBV30 with TRBJ2-7; 8 bases map to TRBD1. V gave up 7 bases and J gave up 4 bases; unmatched junction bases: 9. The germline CDR1 and CDR2 sequences are GTSNPN and SVGIG (reference sequence). This CDR3 has 13 amino acids.

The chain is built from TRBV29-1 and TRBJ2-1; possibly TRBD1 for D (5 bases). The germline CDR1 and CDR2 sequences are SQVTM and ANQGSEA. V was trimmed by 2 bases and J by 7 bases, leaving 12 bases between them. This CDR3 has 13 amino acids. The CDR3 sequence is CSVEMVGLNEQFF. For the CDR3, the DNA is TGCAGCGTTGAAATGGTGGGGCTGAATGAGCAGTTCTTC.

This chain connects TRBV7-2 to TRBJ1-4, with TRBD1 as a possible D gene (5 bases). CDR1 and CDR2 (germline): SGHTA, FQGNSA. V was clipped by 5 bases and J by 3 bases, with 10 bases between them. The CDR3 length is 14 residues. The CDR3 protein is CASSTWGSNEKLFF. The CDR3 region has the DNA TGTGCCAGCAGCACTTGGGGGTCTAATGAAAAACTGTTTTTT.

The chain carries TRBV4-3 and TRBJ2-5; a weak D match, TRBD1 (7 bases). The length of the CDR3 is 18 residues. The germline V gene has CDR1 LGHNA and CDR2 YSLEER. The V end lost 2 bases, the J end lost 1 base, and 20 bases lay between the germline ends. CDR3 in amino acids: CASSQSTGRLVSQETQYF. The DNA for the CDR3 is TGCGCCAGCAGCCAATCGACAGGGAGGCTGGTATCCCAAGAGACCCAGTACTTC.

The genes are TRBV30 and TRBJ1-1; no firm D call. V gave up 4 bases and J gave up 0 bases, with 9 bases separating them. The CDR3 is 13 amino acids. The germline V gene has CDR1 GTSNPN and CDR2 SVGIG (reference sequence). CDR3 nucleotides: TGTGCCTGGACAGCATCCATGAACACTGAAGCTTTCTTT. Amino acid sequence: CAWTASMNTEAFF.

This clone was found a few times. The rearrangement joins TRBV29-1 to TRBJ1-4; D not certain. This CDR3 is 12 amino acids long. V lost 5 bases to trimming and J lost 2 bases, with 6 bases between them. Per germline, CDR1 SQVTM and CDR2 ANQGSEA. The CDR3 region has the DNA TGCAGCGTTATAGGGACTAATGAAAAACTGTTTTTT. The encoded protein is CSVIGTNEKLFF.

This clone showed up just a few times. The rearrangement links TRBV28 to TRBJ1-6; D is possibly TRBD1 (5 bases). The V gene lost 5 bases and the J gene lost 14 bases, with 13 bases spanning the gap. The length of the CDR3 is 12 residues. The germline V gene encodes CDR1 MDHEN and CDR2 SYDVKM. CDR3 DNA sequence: TGTGCCAGCAGTGGGACCCTCGTGGCCCTCCACTTT. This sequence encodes CASSGTLVALHF.

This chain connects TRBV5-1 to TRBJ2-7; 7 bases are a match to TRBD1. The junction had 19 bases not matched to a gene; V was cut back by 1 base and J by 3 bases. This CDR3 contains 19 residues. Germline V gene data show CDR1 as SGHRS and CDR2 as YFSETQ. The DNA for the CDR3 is TGCGCCAGCAGCTTGCTCCCAAGACGGACAGGAATCGGCGGCTACGAGCAGTACTTC. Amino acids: CASSLLPRRTGIGGYEQYF.

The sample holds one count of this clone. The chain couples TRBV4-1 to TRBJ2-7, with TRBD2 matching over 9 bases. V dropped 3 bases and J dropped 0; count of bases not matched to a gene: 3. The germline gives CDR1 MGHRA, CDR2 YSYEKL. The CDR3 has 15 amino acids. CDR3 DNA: TGCGCCAGCAGCCATGGCGGGGGGGCCTCCTACGAGCAGTACTTC. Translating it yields CASSHGGGASYEQYF.

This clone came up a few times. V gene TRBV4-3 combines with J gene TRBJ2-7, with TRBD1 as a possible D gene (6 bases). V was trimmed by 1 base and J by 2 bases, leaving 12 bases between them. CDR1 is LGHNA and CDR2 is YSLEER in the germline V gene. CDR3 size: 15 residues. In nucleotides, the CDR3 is TGCGCCAGCAGCCAAGCAGCCCGGGACACCTACGAGCAGTACTTC. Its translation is CASSQAARDTYEQYF.

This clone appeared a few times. The CDR3 DNA reads TGTGCCAGCAGTTCGACAGGGGGAAACTATGGCTACACCTTC. Its translation is CASSSTGGNYGYTF. The V gene is TRBV28, the J gene TRBJ1-2, with 9 nucleotides matching TRBD1. The CDR3 contains 14 residues. Germline assignment: CDR1 MDHEN and CDR2 SYDVKM. V trimming: 4 bases; J trimming: 2 bases; junction bases outside the gene matches: 2.